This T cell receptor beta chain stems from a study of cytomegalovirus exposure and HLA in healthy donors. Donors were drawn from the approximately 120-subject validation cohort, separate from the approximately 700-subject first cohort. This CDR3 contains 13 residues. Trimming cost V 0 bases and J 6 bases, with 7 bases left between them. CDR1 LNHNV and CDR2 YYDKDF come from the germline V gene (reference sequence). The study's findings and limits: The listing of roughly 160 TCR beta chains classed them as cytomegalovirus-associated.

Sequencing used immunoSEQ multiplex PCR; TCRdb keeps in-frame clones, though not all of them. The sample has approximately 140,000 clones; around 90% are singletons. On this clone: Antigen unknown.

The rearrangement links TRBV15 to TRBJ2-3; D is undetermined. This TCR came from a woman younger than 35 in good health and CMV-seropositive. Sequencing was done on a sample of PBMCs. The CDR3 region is CATSRDSPDTQYF. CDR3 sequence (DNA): TGTGCCACCAGCAGAGATTCCCCGGATACGCAGTATTTT.